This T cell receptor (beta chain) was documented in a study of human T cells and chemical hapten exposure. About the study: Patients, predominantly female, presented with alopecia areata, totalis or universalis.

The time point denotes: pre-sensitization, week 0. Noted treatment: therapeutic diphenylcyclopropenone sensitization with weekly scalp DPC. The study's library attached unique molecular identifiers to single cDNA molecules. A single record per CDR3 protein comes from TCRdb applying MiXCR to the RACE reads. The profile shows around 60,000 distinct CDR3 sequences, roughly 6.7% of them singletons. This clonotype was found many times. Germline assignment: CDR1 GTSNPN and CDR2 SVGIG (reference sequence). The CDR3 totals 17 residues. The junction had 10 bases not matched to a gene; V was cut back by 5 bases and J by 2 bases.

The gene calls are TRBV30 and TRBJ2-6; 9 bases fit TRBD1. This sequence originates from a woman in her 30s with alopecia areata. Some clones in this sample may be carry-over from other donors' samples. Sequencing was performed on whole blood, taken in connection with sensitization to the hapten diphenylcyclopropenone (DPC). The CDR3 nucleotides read TGTGCCTGGGGTCGAGGGACAGGGCTACCTGGGGCCAACGTCCTGACTTTC. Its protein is CAWGRGTGLPGANVLTF.